These 23 T cell receptor beta chains came from one sample sequenced in a study of shared clonotypes between healthy human individuals. Naive CD8 cells comprised CD45RO-negative, CCR7-positively selected cells, excluding terminally differentiated effector memory CD45RA+ cells. Only in-frame clones appear in the TCRdb table, and some are missing; sequencing was by immunoSEQ multiplex PCR. Counted here are 1.5 million to 2.5 million clones, about 95% occurring once; the ten biggest clones make up more than 0.95%. Source material: naive CD8+ T cells sorted from blood. All receptors come from a man in his late teens or twenties in good health.

The V gene is TRBV5-1, the J gene TRBJ2-5, with D tentatively TRBD1 (5 bases). Trimming cost V 3 bases and J 2 bases, with 17 bases left between them. The CDR3 spans 16 residues. From germline, CDR1 is SGHRS and CDR2 YFSETQ. The CDR3 spells CASSYGDQGSQETQYF. The CDR3 nucleotides are TGCGCCAGCAGCTATGGTGACCAGGGATCTCAAGAGACCCAGTACTTC.

The chain carries TRBV6-1 and TRBJ2-3; 10 positions match TRBD1. Germline CDR1 MNHNS, CDR2 SASEGT. The J segment lost 6 bases and the V segment lost 6 bases, leaving 6 bases of the junction unmatched. The CDR3 runs to 14 residues. The CDR3 loop reads CASRKDRGGDTQYF. In nucleotides, the CDR3 is TGTGCCAGCAGGAAGGACAGGGGGGGGGATACGCAGTATTTT.

V gene TRBV29-1 combines with J gene TRBJ2-5; the D is unclear. V was trimmed by 2 bases and J by 5 bases, leaving 15 bases between them. The CDR3 runs 14 residues. Per the germline V gene, CDR1 is SQVTM and CDR2 is ANQGSEA. The CDR3 spells CSVERWEIRETQYF. The DNA of the CDR3 is TGCAGCGTTGAAAGGTGGGAAATACGGGAGACCCAGTACTTC.

This sequence joins TRBV10-3 and TRBJ2-2; 10 nucleotides match TRBD1. The CDR3 totals 20 residues. CDR1 and CDR2 from the germline V gene are ENHRY and SYGVKD. The J segment lost 7 bases and the V segment lost 4 bases, leaving 21 bases of the junction unmatched. The CDR3 DNA reads as TGTGCCATCAGTGCATCTCGGTTGGGATCTGGGACAGGGGACATCGGGGAGCTGTTTTTT. Amino acid sequence: CAISASRLGSGTGDIGELFF.

This clone was observed once. The V and J genes are TRBV4-3 and TRBJ2-7, with 8 bases aligning to TRBD1. V dropped 6 bases and J dropped 6; count of bases not matched to a gene: 10. Looked up from germline, CDR1 is LGHNA and CDR2 is YSLEER. The CDR3 loop spans 14 amino acids. The DNA for the CDR3 is TGCGCCAGCAGACCCGGGACAGGATCGGGCGAGCAGTACTTC. It yields the protein CASRPGTGSGEQYF.

The V call is TRBV9, the J call TRBJ2-7; tentative D call: TRBD2 (5 bases). This CDR3 has 15 amino acids. The V gene's germline CDR1 is SGDLS and CDR2 YYNGEE. The V end lost 5 bases, the J end lost 5 bases, and 20 bases lay between the germline ends. CDR3 bases: TGTGCCAGCAGTGGGGTGGATCGGGGTTTCCACGAGCAGTACTTC. This codes for CASSGVDRGFHEQYF.

This clone was seen once. This chain links TRBV7-9 with TRBJ2-1; no definite D call. The CDR3 loop spans 14 amino acids. CDR1 and CDR2 from the germline V gene are SEHNR and FQNEAQ (reference sequence). V was cut by 0 bases and J by 8 bases, with 11 bases left in between. The CDR3 DNA is TGTGCCAGCAGCTTAGCCGCAAGCCCCCATGAGCAGTTCTTC. Translating gives CASSLAASPHEQFF.

The J gene is TRBJ1-4, the V gene TRBV18; maybe TRBD1 (6 bases). Germline CDR1 KGHSH, CDR2 LQKENI. Between the trimmed V and J ends, which lost 6 bases and 5 bases, there was a span of 19 bases. The CDR3 is 16 amino acids. The CDR3 here is CASSSEGDRYNEKLFF. CDR3 sequence (DNA): TGTGCCAGCTCCAGTGAGGGTGACAGGTACAATGAAAAACTGTTTTTT.

Details on this clone: Other DNA sequences of this sample code for an identical CDR3. The chain combines TRBV11-2 with TRBJ1-6; D call uncertain. CDR1 and CDR2 (germline): SGHAT, FQNNGV. Trimming removed 4 bases at V and 2 bases at J, with 0 bases between. The CDR3 runs 12 residues. The DNA for the CDR3 is TGTGCCAGCAGCTCCTATAATTCACCCCTCCACTTT. Amino acids: CASSSYNSPLHF.

V gene TRBV27 combines with J gene TRBJ2-3, with TRBD1 matching over 7 bases. The CDR3 runs 15 residues. The germline CDR1 and CDR2 sequences are MNHEY and SMNVEV (reference sequence). V gave up 5 bases and J gave up 2 bases; unmatched junction bases: 7. DNA for the CDR3: TGTGCCAGCAGTACGTGGACAGGTTCCACAGATACGCAGTATTTT. It yields the protein CASSTWTGSTDTQYF.

The chain employs TRBV13 and TRBJ2-2; D is tentatively TRBD1 or TRBD2 (5 bases each). CDR1 and CDR2 from the germline V gene are PRHDT and FYEKMQ (reference sequence). The CDR3 runs to 16 residues. The V and J ends lost 5 bases and 3 bases respectively, with 16 bases between them. The CDR3 DNA reads as TGTGCCAGCAGCCCATATGGGGGTCTGGACACCGGGGAGCTGTTTTTT. Its protein is CASSPYGGLDTGELFF.

V usage is TRBV7-6 and J usage is TRBJ2-7; 9 nucleotides match TRBD1. CDR3 size: 17 residues. Germline CDR1 and CDR2: SGHVS and FNYEAQ. Losses at the gene ends were 3 bases for V and 4 bases for J; bases not matched to a gene: 13. The DNA for the CDR3 is TGTGCCAGCAGCTTGGGACAGGGCCCAGGGTCGAGATACGAGCAGTACTTC. This translates into CASSLGQGPGSRYEQYF.

The chain uses TRBV29-1 and TRBJ2-1, with unresolved D. Germline assignment: CDR1 SQVTM and CDR2 ANQGSEA. V shed 7 bases and J shed 0 bases, with 13 bases lying between them. The CDR3 extends over 14 amino acids. This chain's CDR3 is CSASATSSYNEQFF. The CDR3 DNA is TGCAGCGCGTCCGCCACAAGCTCCTACAATGAGCAGTTCTTC.

This clone was seen a single time. The chain carries TRBV7-8 and TRBJ2-7, with TRBD2 matching over 7 bases. From germline, CDR1 is SGHVS and CDR2 FQNEAQ. J lost 7 bases, V lost 5 bases, and 14 bases had no gene match. The CDR3 sequence is 15 residues long. This chain's CDR3 is CASSHGSLAAMEQYF. The DNA for the CDR3 is TGTGCCAGCAGCCATGGCTCCCTAGCGGCAATGGAGCAGTACTTC. Supplemented by reference TRBV7-8 and TRBJ2-7, the full variable domain reads GAGVSQSPRYKVAKRGQDVALRCDPISGHVSLFWYQQALGQGPEFLTYFQNEAQLDKSGLPSDRFFAERPEGSVSTLKIQRTQQEDSAVYLCASSHGSLAAMEQYFGPGTRLTVT.

The gene calls are TRBV9 and TRBJ2-3; D is unclear. The ends were cut back, 4 bases at V and 0 bases at J, with 6 bases in the middle. The CDR3 spans 13 residues. Germline CDR1 SGDLS, CDR2 YYNGEE. This CDR3 is CASSSKSTDTQYF. The CDR3 DNA is TGTGCCAGCAGCTCTAAAAGCACAGATACGCAGTATTTT.

A note on this clone: The sample holds other DNA sequences that translate to the same CDR3. The V gene is TRBV6-6, the J gene TRBJ2-7; D not certain. Germline-derived CDR1 and CDR2 are MNHNY and SVGAGI (reference sequence). Trimming cost V 3 bases and J 6 bases, with 3 bases left between them. The CDR3 covers 10 residues. In DNA, the CDR3 is TGTGCCAGCAGTTATGGCGAGCAGTACTTC. Translated, it gives CASSYGEQYF.

The chain is built from TRBV28 and TRBJ1-1; no firm D call. Trimming stripped 6 bases from V and 7 bases from J, with 9 bases between. The CDR3 has 11 amino acids. Germline loops: CDR1 MDHEN, CDR2 SYDVKM. DNA of the CDR3: TGTGCCAGCAGCAGTAGGCTTGAAGCTTTCTTT. Protein: CASSSRLEAFF. The full variable domain, its missing parts supplied by reference TRBV28 and TRBJ1-1, is DVKVTQSSRYLVKRTGEKVFLECVQDMDHENMFWYRQDPGLGLRLIYFSYDVKMKEKGDIPEGYSVSREKKERFSLILESASTNQTSMYLCASSSRLEAFFGQGTRLTVV.

This chain links TRBV6-1 with TRBJ2-7; 8 bases align to TRBD1. Germline assignment: CDR1 MNHNS and CDR2 SASEGT. Trimming cost V 3 bases and J 5 bases; bases outside gene matches: 3. There are 13 residues in the CDR3. CDR3 nucleotides: TGTGCCAGCAGTGACAGGGGGCTGGACGAGCAGTACTTC. Translated, it gives CASSDRGLDEQYF.

This clone was observed once. The chain has TRBV6-6 and TRBJ2-7; 9 bases are a match to TRBD1. With 2 bases clipped from V and 4 bases from J, the junction kept 3 bases outside the gene matches. The CDR3 is 14 amino acids. Per the germline V gene, CDR1 is MNHNY and CDR2 is SVGAGI (reference sequence). The CDR3 nucleotides are TGTGCCAGCAGTTACGGGGACAGGGAGTACGAGCAGTACTTC. This sequence encodes CASSYGDREYEQYF.

The rearrangement joins TRBV4-1 to TRBJ1-1; the match to TRBD1 covers 7 bases. The V gene's germline CDR1 is MGHRA and CDR2 YSYEKL. This CDR3 region has 16 residues. J lost 5 bases, V lost 1 base, and 10 bases had no gene match. The CDR3 sequence: CASSQVSVRGWTEAFF. In DNA, the CDR3 is TGCGCCAGCAGCCAAGTTAGTGTCAGGGGGTGGACTGAAGCTTTCTTT.

The chain carries TRBV7-3 and TRBJ2-6; D call uncertain. The CDR3 is made up of 13 amino acids. V was cut by 5 bases and J by 0 bases, with 2 bases left in between. The germline V gene has CDR1 SGHTA and CDR2 FQGTGA. The CDR3 nucleotides are TGTGCCAGCAGCGTCTCTGGGGCCAACGTCCTGACTTTC. Its protein is CASSVSGANVLTF.

This clone was recorded a few times. The V call is TRBV5-6, the J call TRBJ2-7, with a tentative D call TRBD2 (6 bases). The CDR3 contains 13 residues. CDR1 and CDR2 (germline): SGHDT, YYEEEE. Between the trimmed V and J ends, which lost 0 bases and 7 bases, there was a span of 11 bases. CDR3 sequence reads: CASSLGGDMEQYF. In nucleotides, the CDR3 is TGTGCCAGCAGCTTGGGCGGGGATATGGAGCAGTACTTC.

The chain links TRBV9 to TRBJ1-3, with D maybe TRBD1 (6 bases). Germline CDR1 is SGDLS and CDR2 is YYNGEE. CDR3 size: 14 residues. The V and J ends lost 0 bases and 8 bases respectively, with 12 bases between them. This CDR3 is CASSVGAGVDTIYF. The DNA of the CDR3 is TGTGCCAGCAGCGTAGGGGCAGGGGTAGACACCATATATTTT. Full variable domain (outside the CDR3, taken from reference TRBV9 and TRBJ1-3): DSGVTQTPKHLITATGQRVTLRCSPRSGDLSVYWYQQSLDQGLQFLIQYYNGEERAKGNILERFSAQQFPDLHSELNLSSLELGDSALYFCASSVGAGVDTIYFGEGSWLTVV.